This TCR beta chain comes out of a study of blood T cell repertoires in COVID-19. Study context: Donors in the United States, Italy and Spain gave samples during acute or convalescent COVID-19.

This clone came up once. Here immunoSEQ multiplex PCR was the method, and the copy in TCRdb shows in-frame clones only, minus some. The table shows a few hundred thousand clones, with around 89% occurring only once. The CDR3 sequence is 15 residues long. Deletions cut 1 base from V and 0 bases from J, with 7 bases between. The germline CDR1 and CDR2 sequences are SGHVS and FNYEAQ. This clonotype originated in a man aged 18 to 35 who had recovered from COVID-19. The chain is built from TRBV7-6 and TRBJ2-1; D is unresolved. The sequenced sample consisted of PBMCs or T cells enriched from blood (not recorded which). The CDR3 DNA reads as TGTGCCAGCAGCTTAGACTCGAACTCCTACAATGAGCAGTTCTTC. It codes for CASSLDSNSYNEQFF.